Each of the 20 T cell receptor beta chains below was sequenced from the same sample in a study of shared clonotypes between healthy human individuals. TCRdb's table, derived via immunoSEQ multiplex PCR, lists solely in-frame clones and lacks some. The profile covers fewer than 850,000 clones, with about two thirds appearing a single time and around 2% taken by the ten largest. Sequenced material: memory CD4+ T cells sorted from blood. Noted subset: CD45RA-negative fraction. The receptors here all came from a woman between 25 and 40 years old in good health.

J is TRBJ2-6 and V is TRBV28; 7 nucleotides agree with TRBD2. Germline CDR1 and CDR2: MDHEN and SYDVKM. The CDR3 covers 17 residues. V shed 4 bases and J 0 bases; nucleotides not matched to a gene: 6. For the CDR3, the DNA is TGTGCCAGCAGTTCCAGCGGCGGGGGCTCTGGGGCCAACGTCCTGACTTTC. It specifies CASSSSGGGSGANVLTF.

CDR3 region: CASSYSTTGPYGYTF. CDR3 bases: TGTGCCAGCAGTTACTCGACAACAGGGCCCTATGGCTACACCTTC. This rearrangement joins TRBV6-5 to TRBJ1-2; a weak D match, TRBD1 (6 bases). This CDR3 spans 15 amino acids. Trimming stripped 0 bases from V and 4 bases from J, with 12 bases between. CDR1 is MNHEY and CDR2 is SVGAGI in the germline V gene.

The genes are TRBV5-1 and TRBJ2-5; D is undetermined. V shed 1 base and J shed 2 bases, with 9 bases lying between them. Germline CDR1 and CDR2: SGHRS and YFSETQ. CDR3 size: 14 residues. The CDR3 sequence is CASSLISLQETQYF. The CDR3 region has the DNA TGCGCCAGCAGCTTGATCTCGCTGCAAGAGACCCAGTACTTC.

The chain couples TRBV10-1 to TRBJ2-7; TRBD1 is a possible D gene (6 bases). Between the trimmed V and J ends, which lost 4 bases and 2 bases, there was a span of 12 bases. The germline gives CDR1 WNHNN, CDR2 SYGVQD (reference sequence). The CDR3 length is 14 residues. CDR3 bases: TGCGCCAGCAGTGCCGGACAGAGACCCTACGAGCAGTACTTC. It encodes CASSAGQRPYEQYF.

This clone was recorded a few times. The chain uses TRBV10-3 and TRBJ2-3; TRBD1 might be the D (7 bases). V lost 7 bases, J lost 4 bases, and 18 bases lay in between. Germline V gene sequence: CDR1 ENHRY, CDR2 SYGVKD. The CDR3 loop spans 15 amino acids. CDR3: CAITEGQFDSDTQYF. The CDR3 nucleotides read TGTGCCATCACGGAGGGACAGTTTGACTCAGATACGCAGTATTTT.

The V call is TRBV5-1, the J call TRBJ2-7, with D perhaps being TRBD1 or TRBD2 (5 bases each). Germline V gene sequence: CDR1 SGHRS, CDR2 YFSETQ. CDR3 length: 15 amino acids. V shed 0 bases and J shed 2 bases, with 12 bases lying between them. The CDR3 is CASSLGGGPTYEQYF. DNA of the CDR3: TGCGCCAGCAGCTTGGGTGGGGGTCCTACCTACGAGCAGTACTTC.

The gene calls are TRBV19 and TRBJ2-1; 14 nucleotides agree with TRBD2. This CDR3 is built from 16 residues. Germline-derived CDR1 and CDR2 are LNHDA and SQIVND (reference sequence). V was pared by 5 bases and J by 16 bases, with 16 bases of the junction left unmatched. CDR3 sequence (DNA): TGTGCCAGTAGTTCCAAACCGGGACTAGCGGGAGAATTATTATTCTTC. Residues: CASSSKPGLAGELLFF.

The gene calls are TRBV27 and TRBJ2-1; 15 nucleotides align to TRBD2. CDR1 is MNHEY, CDR2 SMNVEV, per germline (reference sequence). This CDR3 has 21 amino acids. V was clipped by 1 base and J by 1 base; unmatched bases: 11. For the CDR3, the DNA is TGTGCCAGCAGTTTATGGCCCCGGACTAGCGGGAGGGACAGGTCCTACAATGAGCAGTTCTTC. Translating it yields CASSLWPRTSGRDRSYNEQFF.

The rearrangement uses TRBV7-8 and TRBJ1-1; no clear D gene. The CDR3 has 16 amino acids. Germline CDR1 reads SGHVS; CDR2 reads FQNEAQ. Trimming took off 2 bases at V and 3 bases at J, with 16 bases between the two ends. CDR3 DNA sequence: TGTGCCAGCAGCTTAAGGGCGGTAGGTGCGGACACTGAAGCTTTCTTT. Translated: CASSLRAVGADTEAFF.

The chain links TRBV5-1 to TRBJ2-6, with D unclear. CDR1 is SGHRS and CDR2 is YFSETQ in the germline V gene. V was pared by 0 bases and J by 6 bases, with 10 bases between. The CDR3 runs to 15 residues. In DNA, the CDR3 is TGCGCCAGCAGCTTGGAGCAGTTCCTGGCCAACGTCCTGACTTTC. It specifies CASSLEQFLANVLTF.

The rearrangement joins TRBV6-1 to TRBJ1-3; no reliable D call. The CDR3 length is 14 residues. Trimming pared 7 bases from V and 14 bases from J, leaving 24 bases between. Germline CDR1 reads MNHNS; CDR2 reads SASEGT. CDR3 sequence (DNA): TGTGCCAGCATGTTCGGGGATGGGAGGGCCATGGTATATTTT. Its translation: CASMFGDGRAMVYF.

As DNA, the CDR3 is TGTGCCAGCAGTTTCAGGGGCGGGAGCGCTTACAATGAGCAGTTCTTC. This encodes CASSFRGGSAYNEQFF. J is TRBJ2-1 and V is TRBV6-5, with D possibly being TRBD2 (7 bases). V lost 4 bases to trimming and J lost 4 bases, with 17 bases between them. This CDR3 spans 16 amino acids. Germline CDR1 and CDR2: MNHEY and SVGAGI.

This clone was counted once. The rearrangement links TRBV14 to TRBJ2-2; either TRBD1 or TRBD2 may fit D (5 bases each). V lost 2 bases and J 0 bases, leaving 13 bases between the germline ends. Germline V gives CDR1 SGHDN, CDR2 FVKESK. The CDR3 has 17 residues. The CDR3 sequence: CASSQMRGSPNTGELFF. The CDR3 DNA follows: TGTGCCAGCAGCCAAATGAGGGGTAGCCCGAACACCGGGGAGCTGTTTTTT.

Remarks on this clone: The DNA is left out, because the CDR3 cannot be placed on it with certainty; the CDR3 is given as TCRdb lists it. The chain combines TRBV21-1 with TRBJ2-1. TRBV21-1 constitutes a pseudogene. Ends included, the CDR3 has 20 residues. This CDR3 is CASSKGETGVGLGSYNEQFF.

The chain couples TRBV6-6 to TRBJ2-7, with 7 nucleotides matching TRBD2. The CDR3 totals 15 residues. Germline-derived CDR1 and CDR2 are MNHNY and SVGAGI (reference sequence). Trimming cost V 4 bases and J 7 bases; bases outside gene matches: 13. As DNA, the CDR3 is TGTGCCAGCAGTTTAGCTAGCGGCCCGTGGGTGGAGCAGTACTTC. Its translation: CASSLASGPWVEQYF.

The V call is TRBV28, the J call TRBJ1-5, with D tentatively TRBD1 (5 bases). Trimming cost V 7 bases and J 7 bases, with 14 bases left between them. The germline gives CDR1 MDHEN, CDR2 SYDVKM. The CDR3 runs 13 residues. CDR3 sequence reads: CASTGPGGQPQHF. The CDR3 nucleotides read TGTGCCAGCACGGGACCGGGAGGCCAGCCCCAGCATTTT.

This clone was seen only a few times. This chain joins TRBV5-8 and TRBJ1-4; D is unresolved. CDR1 and CDR2 from the germline V gene are SGHTS and YDEGEE. This CDR3 has 16 amino acids. Trimming took 5 bases from V and 0 from J, leaving 14 bases between them. The CDR3 sequence: CASSFGQSATNEKLFF. The CDR3 DNA reads TGTGCCAGCAGTTTTGGGCAGAGTGCAACTAATGAAAAACTGTTTTTT.

This clone was seen just once. V is TRBV5-1 and J is TRBJ2-1, with unresolved D. The CDR3 contains 14 residues. Germline V lookup: CDR1 SGHRS, CDR2 YFSETQ. Trimming removed 5 bases from V and 4 bases from J, with 13 bases in between. In nucleotides, the CDR3 is TGCGCCAGCAGAGCCCTTGCGGATTACAATGAGCAGTTCTTC. Residues: CASRALADYNEQFF. Full variable domain (missing parts from reference TRBV5-1 and TRBJ2-1): KAGVTQTPRYLIKTRGQQVTLSCSPISGHRSVSWYQQTPGQGLQFLFEYFSETQRNKGNFPGRFSGRQFSNSRSEMNVSTLELGDSALYLCASRALADYNEQFFGPGTRLTVL.

The rearrangement uses TRBV28 and TRBJ1-1; 9 bases align to TRBD1. J lost 5 bases, V lost 7 bases, and 11 bases had no gene match. Germline V gene sequence: CDR1 MDHEN, CDR2 SYDVKM. The CDR3 contains 15 residues. The CDR3 reads CASTSAGQGGTEAFF. CDR3 DNA: TGTGCCAGCACCTCCGCGGGACAGGGAGGAACTGAAGCTTTCTTT.

This clone was counted between two and nine times. The chain has TRBV28 and TRBJ1-4; the D gene is possibly TRBD1 (6 bases). V was trimmed by 6 bases and J by 4 bases, leaving 12 bases between them. The CDR3 runs to 14 residues. CDR1 and CDR2 (germline): MDHEN, SYDVKM. The DNA of the CDR3 is TGTGCCAGCAGCTCCGGACAGCTTAATGAAAAACTGTTTTTT. This sequence encodes CASSSGQLNEKLFF. Supplemented by reference TRBV28 and TRBJ1-4, the full variable domain reads DVKVTQSSRYLVKRTGEKVFLECVQDMDHENMFWYRQDPGLGLRLIYFSYDVKMKEKGDIPEGYSVSREKKERFSLILESASTNQTSMYLCASSSGQLNEKLFFGSGTQLSVL.